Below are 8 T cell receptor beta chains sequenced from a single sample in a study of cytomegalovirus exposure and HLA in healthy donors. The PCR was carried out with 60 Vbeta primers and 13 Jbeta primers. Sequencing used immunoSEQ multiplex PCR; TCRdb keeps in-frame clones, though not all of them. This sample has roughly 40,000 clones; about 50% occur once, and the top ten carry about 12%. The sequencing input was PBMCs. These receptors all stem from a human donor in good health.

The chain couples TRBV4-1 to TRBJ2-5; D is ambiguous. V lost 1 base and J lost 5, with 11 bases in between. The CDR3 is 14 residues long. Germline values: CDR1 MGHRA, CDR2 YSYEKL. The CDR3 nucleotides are TGCGCCAGCAGCCAAGTGGGTAGCTTGGAGACCCAGTACTTC. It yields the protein CASSQVGSLETQYF.

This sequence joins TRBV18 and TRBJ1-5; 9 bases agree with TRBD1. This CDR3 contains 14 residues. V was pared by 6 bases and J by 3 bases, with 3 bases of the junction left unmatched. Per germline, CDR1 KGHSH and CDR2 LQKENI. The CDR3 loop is CASSGTGSNQPQHF. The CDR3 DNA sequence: TGTGCCAGCTCCGGGACAGGGTCCAATCAGCCCCAGCATTTT.

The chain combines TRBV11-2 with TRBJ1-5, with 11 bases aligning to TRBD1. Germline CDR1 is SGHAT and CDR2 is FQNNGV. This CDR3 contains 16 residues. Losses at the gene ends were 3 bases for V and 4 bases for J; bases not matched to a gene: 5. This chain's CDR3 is CASSFTGTGGNQPQHF. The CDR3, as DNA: TGTGCCAGCAGCTTTACCGGGACAGGGGGTAATCAGCCCCAGCATTTT.

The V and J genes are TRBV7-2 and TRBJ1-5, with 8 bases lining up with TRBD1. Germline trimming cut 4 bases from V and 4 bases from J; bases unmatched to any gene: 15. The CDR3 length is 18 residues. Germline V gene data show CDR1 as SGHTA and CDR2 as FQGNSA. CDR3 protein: CASSSSWDRRGQNQPQHF. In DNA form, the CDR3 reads TGTGCCAGCAGCTCGTCCTGGGACAGGAGAGGGCAAAATCAGCCCCAGCATTTT.

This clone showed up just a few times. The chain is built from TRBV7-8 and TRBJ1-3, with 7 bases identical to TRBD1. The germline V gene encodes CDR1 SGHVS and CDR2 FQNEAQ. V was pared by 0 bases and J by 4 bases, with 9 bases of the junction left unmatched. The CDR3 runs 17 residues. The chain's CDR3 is CASSLAPGGLYGNTIYF. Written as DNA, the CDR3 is TGTGCCAGCAGCTTAGCTCCAGGGGGGCTTTACGGAAACACCATATATTTT.

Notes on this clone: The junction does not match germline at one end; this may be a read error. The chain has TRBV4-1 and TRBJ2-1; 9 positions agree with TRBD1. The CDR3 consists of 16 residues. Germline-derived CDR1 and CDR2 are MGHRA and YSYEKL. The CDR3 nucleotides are TGCGCCAGCAGGCAAGGCGGGACAGGGACTTACAATGAGCAGTTCTTC. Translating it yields CASRQGGTGTYNEQFF.

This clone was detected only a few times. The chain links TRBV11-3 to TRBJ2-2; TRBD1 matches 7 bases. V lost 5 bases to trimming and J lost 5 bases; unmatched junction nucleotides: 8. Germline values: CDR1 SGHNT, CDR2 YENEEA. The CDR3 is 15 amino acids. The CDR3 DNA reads TGTGCCAGCAGCCCCGGGACAGCCAAAACCGGGGAGCTGTTTTTT. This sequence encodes CASSPGTAKTGELFF.

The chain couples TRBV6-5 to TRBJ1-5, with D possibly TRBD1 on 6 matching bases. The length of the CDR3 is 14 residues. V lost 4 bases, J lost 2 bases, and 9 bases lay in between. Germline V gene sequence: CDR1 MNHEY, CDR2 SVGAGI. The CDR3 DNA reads TGTGCCAGCAGTTTACAGGGAGGCAATCAGCCCCAGCATTTT. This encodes CASSLQGGNQPQHF.